The 4 T cell receptor beta chains in this list originate from one sample, sequenced in a study of T cells in Graves' hyperthyroidism and ophthalmopathy. Amplified regions were TCR beta CDR3 sequences from RNA transcripts. HTBI primers were the set used in a first-round RT-PCR of the TCR CDR3. Using its own MiXCR run on the multiplex PCR reads, TCRdb lists one record per CDR3 protein. The sample yields approximately 300,000 distinct CDR3 sequences, over 15% seen once. The specimen was blood. These receptors came from a woman in her fifties or sixties with Graves' ophthalmopathy.

Ten or more counts support this clonotype. This chain links TRBV24-1 with TRBJ2-7, with 8 nucleotides matching TRBD1. With V trimmed by 12 bases and J by 2 bases, 8 bases remained unmatched. The germline gives CDR1 KGHDR, CDR2 SFDVKD. The CDR3 consists of 13 residues. In DNA form, the CDR3 reads TGTGCCGGAACGGACAGGGACCCCTACGAGCAGTACTTC. Translation: CAGTDRDPYEQYF.

This clonotype showed up many times. The chain combines TRBV2 with TRBJ1-4; TRBD1 aligns across 8 bases. Germline loops: CDR1 SNHLY, CDR2 FYNNEI. This CDR3 contains 14 residues. The ends lost 8 bases at V and 8 bases at J; junction bases unmatched: 10. CDR3 residues: CASRTTGVREKLFF. In nucleotides, the CDR3 is TGTGCCAGCCGAACGACAGGGGTGAGGGAAAAACTGTTTTTT. Drawing the rest from reference TRBV2 and TRBJ1-4, the complete variable domain is EPEVTQTPSHQVTQMGQEVILRCVPISNHLYFYWYRQILGQKVEFLVSFYNNEISEKSEIFDDQFSVERPDGSNFTLKIRSTKLEDSAMYFCASRTTGVREKLFFGSGTQLSVL.

In nucleotides, the CDR3 is TGCAGTGCGGAGGGACAGGCTACCAATGAGCAGTTCTTC. Amino acid sequence: CSAEGQATNEQFF. The rearrangement joins TRBV20-1 to TRBJ2-1; 8 positions match TRBD1. This CDR3 region has 13 residues. V was clipped by 6 bases and J by 6 bases; unmatched bases: 7. Germline-derived CDR1 and CDR2 are DFQATT and SNEGSKA (reference sequence).

The table lists this clonotype with a few counts. This chain uses TRBV15 with TRBJ2-1; D remains unclear. CDR3 length: 16 residues. The V end lost 0 bases, the J end lost 4 bases, and 13 bases lay between the germline ends. Germline V gene data show CDR1 as LNHNV and CDR2 as YYDKDF (reference sequence). The CDR3 DNA follows: TGTGCCACCAGCAGAGATCCCCCAACTCCTTACAATGAGCAGTTCTTC. This sequence encodes CATSRDPPTPYNEQFF.